Below, 3 T cell receptor beta chains from the same sample are listed, as sequenced in a study of IL-32 and malignant T cell survival in cutaneous lymphoma. Patients with leukemic cutaneous T cell lymphoma (Sezary syndrome) provided these blood samples. Libraries were prepared by immunoSEQ multiplex PCR; TCRdb keeps only in-frame clonotypes and omits some of them. This sample carries approximately 2,000 clones, roughly 87% of them seen once, and the ten largest clones take just under 55%. Sequenced material: blood, taken on day 0. These receptors all stem from a human donor with cutaneous T cell lymphoma.

V gene TRBV19 combines with J gene TRBJ1-2; D might be TRBD1 (5 bases). The CDR3 has 13 residues. V was shortened by 3 bases and J by 5 bases, with 10 bases between the two germline ends. CDR1 is LNHDA and CDR2 is SQIVND in the germline V gene (reference sequence). The CDR3 loop is CASSIGAVYGYTF. Written as DNA, the CDR3 is TGTGCCAGTAGTATCGGGGCAGTATATGGCTACACCTTC.

This clone was seen only once. The chain joins TRBV19 to TRBJ1-1; D call uncertain. The CDR3 consists of 13 residues. The V gene's germline CDR1 is LNHDA and CDR2 SQIVND (reference sequence). Trimming removed 2 bases from V and 1 base from J, with 5 bases in between. The DNA of the CDR3 is TGTGCCAGTAGTATAAACAAGAACACTGAAGCTTTCTTT. Its protein product is CASSINKNTEAFF.

V usage is TRBV9 and J usage is TRBJ2-5, with TRBD2 matching over 13 bases. The CDR3 covers 18 residues. Germline assignment: CDR1 SGDLS and CDR2 YYNGEE. The V and J ends lost 3 bases and 2 bases, in that order; junction bases with no gene match: 10. The CDR3 sequence: CASSAPGTSGALQETQYF. CDR3 DNA sequence: TGTGCCAGCAGCGCCCCGGGGACTAGCGGGGCCCTACAAGAGACCCAGTACTTC.